The 4 T cell receptor beta chains listed next were all sequenced from one sample in a study of blood T cell repertoires in COVID-19. Sequencing used immunoSEQ multiplex PCR; TCRdb keeps in-frame clones, though not all of them. The data hold some 160,000 clones, with about four fifths observed a single time. The source material was peripheral blood. The receptors stem from a woman aged 80 or over with acute or convalescent COVID-19.

The chain joins TRBV10-2 to TRBJ2-6; 8 bases fit TRBD1. Per germline, CDR1 WSHSY and CDR2 SAAADI. The junction had 3 bases not matched to a gene; V was cut back by 9 bases and J by 2 bases. This CDR3 is built from 14 residues. The CDR3 here is CASWTGTGANVLTF. DNA for the CDR3: TGCGCCAGTTGGACAGGGACTGGGGCCAACGTCCTGACTTTC.

This chain uses TRBV7-2 with TRBJ2-5, with a weak D call TRBD1 (6 bases). The germline V and J ends were trimmed by 0 bases and 1 base, with 9 bases remaining between them. Germline V gives CDR1 SGHTA, CDR2 FQGNSA. The CDR3 runs to 15 residues. The CDR3 is CASSLARTVQETQYF. The CDR3 DNA follows: TGTGCCAGCAGCTTAGCTAGGACAGTCCAAGAGACCCAGTACTTC.

V usage is TRBV5-1 and J usage is TRBJ1-1, with 8 bases lining up with TRBD1. The CDR3 length is 15 residues. The V gene's germline CDR1 is SGHRS and CDR2 YFSETQ. J lost 3 bases, V lost 3 bases, and 7 bases had no gene match. The CDR3 sequence is CASSYGQGADTEAFF. The CDR3 bases are TGCGCCAGCAGCTATGGACAGGGCGCGGACACTGAAGCTTTCTTT.

V gene TRBV2 combines with J gene TRBJ2-3; 11 bases line up with TRBD2. The CDR3 totals 15 residues. In germline, CDR1 is SNHLY, CDR2 FYNNEI. The trim removed 4 bases at V and 2 bases at J, leaving 2 bases unmatched. For the CDR3, the DNA is TGTGCCAGCAGTGCGACTAGCGGGGACACAGATACGCAGTATTTT. It yields the protein CASSATSGDTDTQYF. The full variable domain, in which reference TRBV2 and TRBJ2-3 provide the parts outside the CDR3, is EPEVTQTPSHQVTQMGQEVILRCVPISNHLYFYWYRQILGQKVEFLVSFYNNEISEKSEIFDDQFSVERPDGSNFTLKIRSTKLEDSAMYFCASSATSGDTDTQYFGPGTRLTVL.